A single TCR beta chain is shown here with its context. Its antigen is unidentified. Sequencing was performed with immunoSEQ multiplex PCR; in TCRdb, only in-frame clones are kept and a portion is missing. The sample lists some 100,000 clones, 92% occurring once. This sample was taken from a study of graft-versus-host responses after intestinal transplantation. The wider study: Every recipient underwent anti-thymocyte globulin induction, then tacrolimus and steroids for approximately three years.

The length of the CDR3 is 16 residues. Trimming took 6 bases from V and 5 from J, leaving 17 bases between them. Germline-derived CDR1 and CDR2 are PRHDT and FYEKMQ (reference sequence). Study-level results: GvH clones surfaced in recipient marrow, some emerging earlier in ileum or blood. Graft-versus-host to host-versus-graft clonal ratios in allografts were high in patients with graft-donor T cell macrochimerism.

The TCR sequence derives from a human donor who was the organ donor for an intestinal transplant. The chain employs TRBV13 and TRBJ1-6; tentatively, D is TRBD1 (5 bases). The sample consisted of unstimulated CD8+ T cells sorted from spleen or lymph node cells, taken before transplant. CDR3 residues: CASSSYGGLNNSPLHF. DNA of the CDR3: TGTGCCAGCAGTTCCTATGGGGGACTAAATAATTCACCCCTCCACTTT.